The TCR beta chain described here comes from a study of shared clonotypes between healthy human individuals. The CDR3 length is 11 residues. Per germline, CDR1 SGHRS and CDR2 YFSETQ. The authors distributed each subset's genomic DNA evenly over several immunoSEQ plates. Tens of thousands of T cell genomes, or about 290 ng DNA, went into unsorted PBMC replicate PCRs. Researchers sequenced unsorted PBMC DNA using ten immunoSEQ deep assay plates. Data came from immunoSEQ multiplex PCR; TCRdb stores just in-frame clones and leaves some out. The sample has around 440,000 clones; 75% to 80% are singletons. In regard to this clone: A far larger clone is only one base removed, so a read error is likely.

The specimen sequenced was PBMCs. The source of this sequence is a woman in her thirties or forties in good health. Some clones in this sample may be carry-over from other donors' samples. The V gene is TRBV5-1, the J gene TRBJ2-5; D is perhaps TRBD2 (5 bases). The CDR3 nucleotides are TGCGCCAGCGGCTTGGATGGGGAGCAGTACTTC. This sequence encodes CASGLDGEQYF.